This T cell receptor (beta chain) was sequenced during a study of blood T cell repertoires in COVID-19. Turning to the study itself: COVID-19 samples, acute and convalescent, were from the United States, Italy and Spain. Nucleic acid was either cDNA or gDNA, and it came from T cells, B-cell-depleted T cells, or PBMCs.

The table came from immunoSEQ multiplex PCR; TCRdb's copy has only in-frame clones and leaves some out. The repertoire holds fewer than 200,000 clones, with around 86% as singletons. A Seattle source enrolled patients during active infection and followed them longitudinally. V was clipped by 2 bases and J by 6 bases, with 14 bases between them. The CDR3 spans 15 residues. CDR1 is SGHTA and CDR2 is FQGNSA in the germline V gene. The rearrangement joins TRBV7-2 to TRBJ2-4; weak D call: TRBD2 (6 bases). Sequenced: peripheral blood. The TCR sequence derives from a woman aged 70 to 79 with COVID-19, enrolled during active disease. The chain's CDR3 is CASSLTGRGGNIQYF. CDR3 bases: TGTGCCAGCAGCTTAACAGGTCGGGGAGGAAACATTCAGTACTTC.